These 32 T cell receptor beta chains were sequenced from one sample in a study of Japanese encephalitis immunity and Zika vaccine responses. TCRdb re-analysed the 5' RACE reads in MiXCR, keeping a single row per CDR3 protein. Altogether approximately 220 distinct CDR3 sequences are present, under 7.5% being singletons, with the ten largest covering under 40%. CFSE-labeled PBMCs were cultured approximately six days with peptide pools, each at approximately 0.95 ug/mL. Live CD56-CD19-CD16-CD3+CD4+ cells with low CFSE were sorted unfixed as proliferating CD4 T cells. Sample: antigen-activated CD4+ T cells from blood, cultured, taken during a Zika inactivated vaccine study. The receptors come from an adult woman who received an inactivated Zika virus vaccine.

In this sample, this clonotype is medium-sized. This chain connects TRBV15 to TRBJ1-2, with D maybe TRBD1 (6 bases). This CDR3 is built from 15 residues. Trimming shortened V by 0 bases and J by 8 bases, and 16 bases separated the two germline ends. The germline CDR1 and CDR2 sequences are LNHNV and YYDKDF (reference sequence). CDR3 DNA: TGTGCCACCAGCAGAGATAAGGAAACAGGGAGAGGCTACACCTTC. This codes for CATSRDKETGRGYTF.

Sample share makes this clonotype large (0.1 to 1%). The V gene is TRBV6-1, the J gene TRBJ1-1; 8 bases are a match to TRBD1. J lost 1 base, V lost 6 bases, and 4 bases had no gene match. CDR1 is MNHNS, CDR2 SASEGT, per germline. CDR3 length: 14 residues. The CDR3 DNA reads TGTGCCAGCAGCGGGGGGACAGGGAACACTGAAGCTTTCTTT. Translated: CASSGGTGNTEAFF.

This clonotype qualifies as medium-sized. The chain employs TRBV6-2 or TRBV6-3 and TRBJ1-4; D uncertain. Germline V gene sequence: CDR1 MNHEY, CDR2 SVGEGT. The CDR3 is 12 residues long. V lost 7 bases and J lost 5, with 8 bases in between. The CDR3: CASTYPNEKLFF. The CDR3 coding sequence is TGTGCCAGCACCTACCCAAATGAAAAACTGTTTTTT.

By share, this clonotype ranks as large. This CDR3 is CASSPQEVADTQYF. CDR3 sequence (DNA): TGCGCCAGCAGCCCCCAGGAGGTTGCAGATACGCAGTATTTT. This chain connects TRBV4-3 to TRBJ2-3; a weak D match, TRBD2 (5 bases). V was clipped by 4 bases and J by 4 bases, with 12 bases between them. Germline V gene data show CDR1 as LGHNA and CDR2 as YSLEER. The CDR3 runs to 14 residues.

In its sample, this clonotype is medium-sized. The CDR3 spells CASSEQVQGEKLFF. In DNA form, the CDR3 reads TGTGCCAGTAGTGAACAGGTACAGGGTGAAAAACTGTTTTTT. This rearrangement joins TRBV19 to TRBJ1-4, with D possibly being TRBD1 (6 bases). Germline V gives CDR1 LNHDA, CDR2 SQIVND (reference sequence). This CDR3 has 14 residues. The V and J ends lost 5 bases and 7 bases respectively, with 14 bases between them.

In this sample, this clonotype turned up a few times. The rearrangement uses TRBV23-1 and TRBJ2-5; TRBD1 agrees at 8 bases. TRBV23-1 is placed among ORFs of uncertain function. The CDR3 sequence is 17 residues long. The trim removed 4 bases at V and 2 bases at J, leaving 12 bases unmatched. CDR3 residues: CASSPGKGQGAQETQYF. CDR3 DNA: TGCGCCAGCAGTCCTGGAAAAGGACAGGGTGCGCAAGAGACCCAGTACTTC.

This clonotype is deemed large. The CDR3 coding sequence is TGTGCCTGGAGTAGCGGTACTGAAGCTTTCTTT. Translation gives CAWSSGTEAFF. The gene calls are TRBV30 and TRBJ1-1; D call uncertain. V lost 2 bases and J lost 5, with 6 bases in between. Germline CDR1 GTSNPN, CDR2 SVGIG (reference sequence). The CDR3 sequence is 11 residues long. Full variable domain (missing parts from reference TRBV30 and TRBJ1-1): SQTIHQWPATLVQPVGSPLSLECTVEGTSNPNLYWYRQAAGRGLQLLFYSVGIGQISSEVPQNLSASRPQDRQFILSSKKLLLSDSGFYLCAWSSGTEAFFGQGTRLTVV.

In its sample, this clonotype ranks as hyperexpanded. The chain employs TRBV7-2 and TRBJ1-1; no firm D call. V lost 4 bases and J 5 bases, leaving 14 bases between the germline ends. The CDR3 has 14 amino acids. In germline, CDR1 is SGHTA, CDR2 FQGNSA. This chain's CDR3 is CASSSRVVGTEAFF. As DNA, the CDR3 is TGTGCCAGCAGCTCTAGGGTAGTGGGAACTGAAGCTTTCTTT.

This clonotype ranks as medium-sized (0.01 to 0.1%). The chain links TRBV5-6 to TRBJ1-4, with no clear D. Trimming removed 2 bases at V and 8 bases at J, with 7 bases between. The V gene's germline CDR1 is SGHDT and CDR2 YYEEEE. CDR3 size: 12 residues. The CDR3 reads CASSLSGEKLFF. The CDR3 bases are TGTGCCAGCAGCTTATCTGGAGAAAAACTGTTTTTT. The full variable domain, completed using reference TRBV5-6 and TRBJ1-4, is DAGVTQSPTHLIKTRGQQVTLRCSPKSGHDTVSWYQQALGQGPQFIFQYYEEEERQRGNFPDRFSGHQFPNYSSELNVNALLLGDSALYLCASSLSGEKLFFGSGTQLSVL.

This clonotype is termed large (0.1 to 1%). The chain is built from TRBV12-3 or TRBV12-4 and TRBJ2-3; D is unresolved. This CDR3 has 11 amino acids. The V gene lost 9 bases and the J gene lost 6 bases, with 10 bases spanning the gap. The DNA of the CDR3 is TGTGCCAGTTCCCCGCGGGATACGCAGTATTTT. Protein: CASSPRDTQYF.

The chain employs TRBV7-3 and TRBJ2-5; tentatively, D is TRBD2 (5 bases). V lost 11 bases to trimming and J lost 4 bases, with 20 bases between them. This CDR3 spans 14 amino acids. CDR1 and CDR2 (germline): SGHTA, FQGTGA. Here the CDR3 DNA reads TGTGCCCTCAGCCTTGAGGGAGCAGGAGAGACCCAGTACTTC. This gives the protein CALSLEGAGETQYF.

This clonotype is medium-sized. CDR3 in DNA: TGTGCCAGCAGCTCACTTGTCGACAATGGCTACACCTTC. It yields the protein CASSSLVDNGYTF. The chain joins TRBV7-8 to TRBJ1-2; no clear D gene. Trimming removed 4 bases at V and 6 bases at J, with 12 bases between. This CDR3 comprises 13 residues. From germline, CDR1 is SGHVS and CDR2 FQNEAQ.

By share of the sample, this clonotype is large. The chain carries TRBV4-3 and TRBJ2-7; the match to TRBD2 covers 7 bases. There are 15 residues in the CDR3. Per the germline V gene, CDR1 is LGHNA and CDR2 is YSLEER. The J segment lost 3 bases and the V segment lost 0 bases, leaving 5 bases of the junction unmatched. The CDR3 DNA follows: TGCGCCAGCAGCCAAGATTGGGGCGGGGGCTACGAGCAGTACTTC. It translates to CASSQDWGGGYEQYF.

Details on this clonotype: A much more abundant neighbour one base away suggests this may be a read error. CDR3 amino acids: CASSPGAWSNYGYTF. The CDR3 coding sequence is TGTGCCAGCAGCCCTGGGGCATGGAGCAACTATGGCTACACCTTC. The J gene is TRBJ1-2, the V gene TRBV4-2, with TRBD1 as a possible D gene (5 bases). The CDR3 has 15 amino acids. With 4 bases removed from V and 2 bases from J, the gap between germline ends came to 14 bases. Germline values: CDR1 LGHNA, CDR2 YNFKEQ.

This clonotype was counted a few times. The chain has TRBV12-3 or TRBV12-4 and TRBJ2-5; TRBD2 aligns across 10 bases. Trimming cost V 3 bases and J 5 bases; bases outside gene matches: 9. The CDR3 sequence is 16 residues long. The CDR3 loop is CASSFRKRGGPETQYF. CDR3 DNA sequence: TGTGCCAGCAGTTTCCGCAAGCGGGGGGGCCCGGAGACCCAGTACTTC.

This clonotype is termed medium-sized (0.01 to 0.1%). V usage is TRBV15 and J usage is TRBJ2-3, with D hard to call. Germline V CDR1 and CDR2: LNHNV, YYDKDF (reference sequence). The CDR3 totals 14 residues. Trimming cost V 0 bases and J 0 bases, with 4 bases left between them. CDR3 loop: CATSRDGSTDTQYF. The CDR3 DNA is TGTGCCACCAGCAGAGATGGTAGCACAGATACGCAGTATTTT.

Sample share makes this clonotype medium-sized. The chain uses TRBV20-1 and TRBJ2-5; D tentatively fits TRBD1 or TRBD2 (5 bases each). CDR1 and CDR2 from the germline V gene are DFQATT and SNEGSKA (reference sequence). The CDR3 has 16 residues. Trimming stripped 2 bases from V and 2 bases from J, with 18 bases between. CDR3 loop: CSARPIPGRGQETQYF. CDR3 nucleotide sequence: TGCAGTGCTAGACCGATTCCGGGACGGGGACAAGAGACCCAGTACTTC.

This clonotype was counted between two and nine times. V usage is TRBV30 and J usage is TRBJ2-1, with 12 bases that match TRBD2. Germline V CDR1 and CDR2: GTSNPN, SVGIG (reference sequence). The junction had 14 bases not matched to a gene; V was cut back by 3 bases and J by 8 bases. The CDR3 totals 17 residues. The CDR3 DNA reads TGTGCCTGGAGGGTCCCCTTGCGGACTAGCGGGAATGATGAGCAGTTCTTC. It codes for CAWRVPLRTSGNDEQFF.

This clonotype is deemed large. CDR3 DNA sequence: TGTGCCAGCAGCGTAGACGGAGTTGTGAACTACGAGCAGTACTTC. Translated, it gives CASSVDGVVNYEQYF. The chain links TRBV9 to TRBJ2-7; D is uncertain. CDR1 and CDR2 from the germline V gene are SGDLS and YYNGEE. The CDR3 consists of 15 residues. V lost 0 bases, J lost 3 bases, and 13 bases lay in between.

This clonotype was seen a few times. A much larger clone lies one base from this, so it may be a read error. The rearrangement links TRBV30 to TRBJ2-7; D tentatively fits TRBD1 or TRBD2 (5 bases each). CDR3 size: 12 residues. The germline V gene has CDR1 GTSNPN and CDR2 SVGIG (reference sequence). V was shortened by 5 bases and J by 2 bases, with 10 bases between the two germline ends. This CDR3 reads CAWSGTTYEQYF. The CDR3 DNA reads as TGTGCCTGGTCAGGGACCACCTACGAGCAGTACTTC.

Relative to its sample, this clonotype is medium-sized. The chain recombines TRBV3-1 with TRBJ2-7; possible D gene TRBD1, 6 bases. The V gene's germline CDR1 is LGHDT and CDR2 YNNKEL (reference sequence). The CDR3 has 13 amino acids. V was clipped by 1 base and J by 9 bases, with 13 bases between them. The CDR3 nucleotides are TGTGCCAGCAGCCAAGTTTCAGGGGTTGGGCAGTACTTC. Protein sequence: CASSQVSGVGQYF.

By share of the sample, this clonotype is medium-sized. This sequence joins TRBV6-6 and TRBJ2-7, with TRBD1 identical over 7 bases. The CDR3 runs to 15 residues. V lost 0 bases to trimming and J lost 1 base; unmatched junction nucleotides: 3. Germline V gene sequence: CDR1 MNHNY, CDR2 SVGAGI (reference sequence). CDR3 coding DNA: TGTGCCAGCAGTTACTCCGGACAGGATTCCTACGAGCAGTACTTC. Translated: CASSYSGQDSYEQYF.

This clonotype has only a few counts. This rearrangement joins TRBV5-1 to TRBJ2-2, with TRBD1 matching over 8 bases. This CDR3 region has 13 residues. Germline assignment: CDR1 SGHRS and CDR2 YFSETQ. Germline trimming cut 4 bases from V and 5 bases from J; bases unmatched to any gene: 1. CDR3 DNA: TGCGCCAGCAGCGGACAGGGAACCGGGGAGCTGTTTTTT. It encodes CASSGQGTGELFF. The full variable domain, rest sourced from reference TRBV5-1 and TRBJ2-2, is KAGVTQTPRYLIKTRGQQVTLSCSPISGHRSVSWYQQTPGQGLQFLFEYFSETQRNKGNFPGRFSGRQFSNSRSEMNVSTLELGDSALYLCASSGQGTGELFFGEGSRLTVL.

By sample fraction, this clonotype is hyperexpanded. The chain couples TRBV12-3 or TRBV12-4 to TRBJ1-5; tentatively, D is TRBD1 (5 bases). V gave up 6 bases and J gave up 3 bases, with 12 bases separating them. This CDR3 spans 14 amino acids. Here the CDR3 DNA reads TGTGCCAGCAGAGAGGGACGGTTCAATCAGCCCCAGCATTTT. Translated: CASREGRFNQPQHF.

This clonotype is labeled as large. V gene TRBV10-2 combines with J gene TRBJ1-2, with a possible D match to TRBD1 (6 bases). Germline lookup yields CDR1 WSHSY and CDR2 SAAADI. This CDR3 is 12 amino acids long. V was cut by 3 bases and J by 8 bases, with 10 bases left in between. The CDR3 is CASSDRGKGYTF. CDR3 in DNA: TGCGCCAGCAGTGACAGGGGAAAAGGCTACACCTTC.

This clonotype counts as hyperexpanded. This rearrangement joins TRBV4-3 to TRBJ2-7; no clear D. Between the trimmed V and J ends, which lost 1 base and 3 bases, there was a span of 13 bases. Germline V gene sequence: CDR1 LGHNA, CDR2 YSLEER. This CDR3 region has 15 residues. The CDR3, as DNA: TGCGCCAGCAGCCAAGTTGGAGAGAACCTCTACGAGCAGTACTTC. This codes for CASSQVGENLYEQYF.

In this sample, this clonotype is hyperexpanded (1% or more). The V gene is TRBV6-2 or TRBV6-3, the J gene TRBJ1-2; D gene unclear. Germline V gene lookup returns CDR1 MNHEY and CDR2 SVGEGT. CDR3 length: 12 residues. The V and J ends lost 2 bases and 8 bases respectively, with 9 bases between them. Here the CDR3 DNA reads TGTGCCAGCAGTTACGTTGGGTACGGCTACACCTTC. Amino acids: CASSYVGYGYTF.

This clonotype is deemed medium-sized. The chain combines TRBV5-1 with TRBJ2-5; 7 positions agree with TRBD2. Germline CDR1 is SGHRS and CDR2 is YFSETQ. The CDR3 loop spans 16 amino acids. V lost 0 bases, J lost 3 bases, and 8 bases stayed unmatched. The CDR3 loop reads CASSLVPAGSEETQYF. The CDR3 DNA reads TGCGCCAGCAGCTTGGTCCCAGCGGGATCCGAAGAGACCCAGTACTTC.

This clonotype was counted between two and nine times. The J gene is TRBJ1-1, the V gene TRBV5-1; a possible D gene is TRBD1 (6 bases). Germline CDR1 and CDR2: SGHRS and YFSETQ. CDR3 length: 15 amino acids. The ends were cut back, 0 bases at V and 1 base at J, with 10 bases in the middle. Here the CDR3 reads CASSLAPTGNTEAFF. CDR3 in DNA: TGCGCCAGCAGCTTGGCCCCGACAGGGAACACTGAAGCTTTCTTT.

V and J are TRBV19 and TRBJ1-4; D not resolved. V gave up 3 bases and J gave up 5 bases, with 7 bases separating them. Germline V gives CDR1 LNHDA, CDR2 SQIVND (reference sequence). The CDR3 extends over 13 amino acids. The CDR3 protein is CASSIVPNEKLFF. In DNA, the CDR3 is TGTGCCAGTAGTATTGTCCCGAATGAAAAACTGTTTTTT.

By its share, this clonotype is medium-sized. The V gene is TRBV20-1, the J gene TRBJ2-3, with 8 bases aligning to TRBD1. Germline V gives CDR1 DFQATT, CDR2 SNEGSKA (reference sequence). This CDR3 comprises 15 residues. Unmatched junction bases numbered 8, after V lost 5 bases and J lost 1 base. CDR3 in amino acids: CSAVQGAGRTDTQYF. CDR3 sequence (DNA): TGCAGTGCTGTCCAGGGGGCGGGGCGCACAGATACGCAGTATTTT.

This clonotype is termed medium-sized. This rearrangement joins TRBV2 to TRBJ2-3; D may be TRBD1 (5 bases). This CDR3 comprises 14 residues. Trimming took 7 bases from V and 5 from J, leaving 16 bases between them. CDR1 SNHLY and CDR2 FYNNEI come from the germline V gene. The chain's CDR3 is CASNRRWGGDTQYF. The CDR3, as DNA: TGTGCCAGCAACAGAAGGTGGGGCGGAGATACGCAGTATTTT.